The entry below gives a single TCR beta chain sequence along with its context. During active infection, Seattle patients enrolled and were then monitored through disease. The data originate from a study of blood T cell repertoires in COVID-19. Whole-study context: Acute and convalescent COVID-19 samples came from the United States, Italy and Spain. PBMCs, B-cell-depleted T cells, or T cells were the source of the cDNA or gDNA that made up the material.

As originally analysed: Scientists estimated how many nucleated cells there were by amplifying reference gene primers. Measured with immunoSEQ multiplex PCR; TCRdb has only the in-frame clones, and not every one. For V, J and clone size, that table is used; D and trimming come from the DNA. The sample records about 170,000 clones, more than 85% being singletons. Trimming removed 5 bases from V and 5 bases from J; junction bases left unmatched: 6. CDR3 length equals 15 residues. Germline V gene lookup returns CDR1 MDHEN and CDR2 SYDVKM. The rearrangement links TRBV28 to TRBJ2-3; 11 nucleotides match TRBD2. This clonotype originated in a woman of 80 years or more with COVID-19, enrolled during active disease. The specimen sequenced was peripheral blood. The CDR3 loop reads CASSGSGRAEDTQYF. The CDR3 nucleotides are TGTGCCAGCAGTGGTAGCGGGAGGGCCGAAGATACGCAGTATTTT.